These T cell receptor beta chains were read from a single sample in a study of long-term antiretroviral therapy in people with HIV. This table comes from immunoSEQ multiplex PCR, and its TCRdb copy is limited to in-frame clones, with some not included. The sample has fewer than 40,000 clones; about four fifths are singletons. The source was unsorted PBMCs, collected 1.9 years after starting antiretroviral therapy. These receptors all come from a man between 18 and 29 years old with HIV. Each CDR3 is given with its conserved first and last residue. Each record gives: D gene, clone size, V gene, J gene, CDR3 protein, CDR3 DNA. The D gene is left open where the match is weak. Where a row states a size, it is once, few, many or the class of an expanded clone; other rows omit it.

.	.	TRBV5-1	TRBJ2-3	CASSNAPDSASDTQYF	TGCGCCAGCAGTAACGCTCCAGATAGCGCGTCAGATACGCAGTATTTT
.	.	TRBV30	TRBJ2-5	CAWSKGLSETQHF	TGTGCCTGGAGTAAGGGACTCTCAGAGACCCAGCACTTC
TRBD1	.	TRBV5-1	TRBJ1-1	CASSDRGTEAFF	TGCGCCAGCAGCGACAGGGGGACTGAAGCTTTCTTT
.	few	TRBV11-2	TRBJ2-1	CASSLGVVLGGEQFF	TGTGCCAGCAGCTTAGGGGTGGTCCTGGGCGGTGAGCAGTTCTTC
TRBD1	.	TRBV5-6	TRBJ2-1	CASSGQAYNEQFF	TGTGCCAGCAGCGGACAGGCGTACAATGAGCAGTTCTTC
.	.	TRBV28	TRBJ1-5	CASSWSNQPQHF	TGTGCCAGCAGTTGGAGCAATCAGCCCCAGCATTTT
.	.	TRBV7-9	TRBJ2-2	CASSFTARNTGELFF	TGTGCCAGCAGCTTCACAGCGAGAAACACCGGGGAGCTGTTTTTT
.	.	TRBV6-5	TRBJ2-1	CASSPTGTHNEQFF	TGTGCCAGCAGTCCCACCGGGACTCACAATGAGCAGTTCTTC
.	.	TRBV11-1	TRBJ2-5	CASSLGETQYF	TGTGCCAGCAGCTTAGGGGAGACCCAGTACTTC
.	.	TRBV7-9	TRBJ2-2	CASSLRLGRPSTGELFF	TGTGCCAGCAGCTTAAGATTGGGCAGGCCGTCGACCGGGGAGCTGTTTTTT
TRBD1	once	TRBV2	TRBJ1-6	CATTGEANSPLHF	TGTGCCACTACAGGGGAGGCTAATTCACCCCTCCACTTT
.	.	TRBV28	TRBJ1-5	CASSLGRRNQPQHF	TGTGCCAGCAGTTTAGGCAGGAGAAATCAGCCCCAGCATTTT
TRBD1	.	TRBV2	TRBJ1-6	CGSSFGTGHLPLHF	TGTGGGTCGTCATTCGGGACAGGGCATTTACCCCTCCACTTT
.	few	TRBV29-1	TRBJ2-3	CSLRGQTDTQYF	TGCAGCTTACGGGGGCAGACAGATACGCAGTATTTT
.	.	TRBV5-1	TRBJ1-4	CASSLWQGTEKLFF	TGCGCCAGCAGCTTGTGGCAGGGAACTGAAAAACTGTTTTTT
.	.	TRBV4-2	TRBJ2-1	CASSQEESRTGDYEQFF	TGTGCCAGCAGCCAAGAAGAATCTAGGACGGGGGACTATGAGCAGTTCTTC
TRBD2	.	TRBV15	TRBJ2-1	CATSNPRTSSDEQFF	TGTGCCACCAGCAACCCCCGGACTAGTAGTGATGAGCAGTTCTTC
TRBD2	.	TRBV5-4	TRBJ2-3	CASSPPGERGSDTQYF	TGTGCCAGCAGCCCGCCCGGCGAGCGGGGATCAGATACGCAGTATTTT
TRBD2	.	TRBV9	TRBJ2-2	CASSDSGVVGELFF	TGTGCCAGCAGCGATAGCGGGGTCGTCGGGGAGCTGTTTTTT
TRBD2	.	TRBV11-2	TRBJ2-7	CASSLISGGPYEQYF	TGTGCCAGCAGCTTGATTAGCGGGGGGCCCTACGAGCAGTACTTC
.	.	TRBV28	TRBJ2-5	CASSAADVQETQYF	TGTGCCAGCAGTGCCGCGGACGTACAAGAGACCCAGTACTTC
TRBD1	.	TRBV5-5	TRBJ2-3	CASSPSFDRVSTDTQYF	TGTGCCAGCAGCCCCTCGTTTGACAGGGTTAGCACAGATACGCAGTATTTT